The 30 T cell receptor beta chains below come from one sample, sequenced in a study of blood T cells in healthy people across ages. Primers used in a second PCR of roughly 6 to 11 cycles were a sample-barcoded 5' primer and a J-beta primer mix. MiXCR was run by TCRdb on the 5' RACE reads, yielding one entry per CDR3 protein. The repertoire includes roughly 1.9 million distinct CDR3 sequences, about two fifths of them detected once, and roughly 23% sits in the top ten. The sample consisted of blood. Source of these receptors: a human donor in good health.

The chain combines TRBV6-5 with TRBJ2-1; TRBD1 is a possible D gene (6 bases). Trimming stripped 5 bases from V and 3 bases from J, with 17 bases between. Germline V gene sequence: CDR1 MNHEY, CDR2 SVGAGI. This CDR3 is built from 16 residues. CDR3 nucleotides: TGTGCCAGCAGTCCAATACAGGGTATTGGCTACAATGAGCAGTTCTTC. It codes for CASSPIQGIGYNEQFF.

The sample holds a few counts of this clonotype. The chain employs TRBV6-2 or TRBV6-3 and TRBJ2-3, with unresolved D. V gave up 2 bases and J gave up 6 bases, with 9 bases separating them. Germline-derived CDR1 and CDR2 are MNHEY and SVGEGT. The CDR3 sequence is 13 residues long. The CDR3 sequence is CASSYPNTDTQYF. The CDR3 DNA reads TGTGCCAGCAGTTACCCGAACACGGATACGCAGTATTTT.

The chain uses TRBV3-1 and TRBJ2-4; TRBD2 is a possible D gene (5 bases). The V end lost 6 bases, the J end lost 0 bases, and 9 bases lay between the germline ends. CDR3 length equals 14 residues. Germline CDR1 is LGHDT and CDR2 is YNNKEL (reference sequence). The CDR3 DNA reads as TGTGCCAGCAGTAATACTAGAGCCAAAAACATTCAGTACTTC. It specifies CASSNTRAKNIQYF.

This clonotype was counted between two and nine times. The chain employs TRBV12-3 or TRBV12-4 and TRBJ1-5; D uncertain. The V gene lost 5 bases and the J gene lost 0 bases, with 5 bases spanning the gap. This CDR3 region has 13 residues. The CDR3 DNA reads as TGTGCCAGCAGTAGGCATAGCAATCAGCCCCAGCATTTT. Its protein product is CASSRHSNQPQHF.

The rearrangement joins TRBV7-2 to TRBJ2-2; D is unclear. CDR1 is SGHTA and CDR2 is FQGNSA in the germline V gene. Between the trimmed V and J ends, which lost 4 bases and 5 bases, there was a span of 5 bases. The CDR3 is 12 amino acids. Here the CDR3 reads CASSSTTGELFF. DNA of the CDR3: TGTGCCAGCAGCTCGACAACCGGGGAGCTGTTTTTT.

This clonotype came up a few times. The chain combines TRBV7-2 with TRBJ2-5, with D perhaps TRBD1 (6 bases). This CDR3 has 15 amino acids. Germline CDR1 is SGHTA and CDR2 is FQGNSA. V dropped 1 base and J dropped 5 bases, with 14 bases sitting between them. In nucleotides, the CDR3 is TGTGCCAGCAGCTTAGACGCAGGGGATCCGGAGACCCAGTACTTC. This codes for CASSLDAGDPETQYF. The whole variable domain, remainder taken from reference TRBV7-2 and TRBJ2-5, is GAGVSQSPSNKVTEKGKDVELRCDPISGHTALYWYRQSLGQGLEFLIYFQGNSAPDKSGLPSDRFSAERTGGSVSTLTIQRTQQEDSAVYLCASSLDAGDPETQYFGPGTRLLVL.

The chain carries TRBV7-2 and TRBJ2-5, with 12 positions matching TRBD2. Germline-derived CDR1 and CDR2 are SGHTA and FQGNSA. V lost 4 bases and J lost 4; bases outside the gene matches: 4. This CDR3 is built from 15 residues. CDR3 DNA sequence: TGTACCAGCAGCTCCGGACTAGCGGGAATAGAGACCCAGTACTTC. Translated: CTSSSGLAGIETQYF. Using reference TRBV7-2 and TRBJ2-5 for the parts outside the CDR3, the full variable domain is GAGVSQSPSNKVTEKGKDVELRCDPISGHTALYWYRQSLGQGLEFLIYFQGNSAPDKSGLPSDRFSAERTGGSVSTLTIQRTQQEDSAVYLCTSSSGLAGIETQYFGPGTRLLVL.

This clonotype appeared a few times. This sequence joins TRBV10-3 and TRBJ2-3; D not resolved. V lost 8 bases and J lost 4, with 13 bases in between. Germline-derived CDR1 and CDR2 are ENHRY and SYGVKD. The CDR3 length is 13 residues. CDR3 amino acids: CAIRSGNSDTQYF. Written as DNA, the CDR3 is TGTGCCATCCGTTCTGGGAATTCAGATACGCAGTATTTT.

This clonotype was found a few times. The V gene is TRBV4-2, the J gene TRBJ2-1; D may correspond to TRBD1 or TRBD2 (6 bases each). Between the trimmed V and J ends, which lost 1 base and 10 bases, there was a span of 17 bases. Germline CDR1 reads LGHNA; CDR2 reads YNFKEQ. CDR3 length equals 15 residues. CDR3 in DNA: TGTGCCAGCAGCCAAGCGGGGGCCTCCAGGCGAGAGCAGTTCTTC. Residues: CASSQAGASRREQFF.

The J gene is TRBJ2-6, the V gene TRBV7-2; D is perhaps TRBD1 (6 bases). In germline, CDR1 is SGHTA, CDR2 FQGNSA. V lost 11 bases and J 1 base, leaving 9 bases between the germline ends. The CDR3 contains 13 residues. In DNA form, the CDR3 reads TGTGCCTCCCAGGGGTCTGGGGCCAACGTCCTGACTTTC. This encodes CASQGSGANVLTF.

The rearrangement joins TRBV10-3 to TRBJ2-1; 7 positions agree with TRBD1. CDR1 and CDR2 from the germline V gene are ENHRY and SYGVKD. The CDR3 loop spans 13 amino acids. Unmatched junction bases numbered 5, after V lost 0 bases and J lost 12 bases. CDR3 residues: CAISESDRVRQFF. The CDR3 bases are TGTGCCATCAGTGAGTCTGACAGGGTAAGGCAGTTCTTC.

The rearrangement joins TRBV9 to TRBJ1-1; 11 bases map to TRBD1. Germline V gene data show CDR1 as SGDLS and CDR2 as YYNGEE. Trimming at V came to 3 bases and at J to 4 bases, leaving 2 bases not matched to a gene. CDR3 size: 14 residues. CDR3 amino acids: CASSAGQGATEAFF. Here the CDR3 DNA reads TGTGCCAGCAGCGCTGGACAGGGGGCCACTGAAGCTTTCTTT.

V gene TRBV19 combines with J gene TRBJ1-4; D is perhaps TRBD1 (5 bases). Trimming pared 6 bases from V and 7 bases from J, leaving 12 bases between. The CDR3 extends over 13 amino acids. Germline V gene sequence: CDR1 LNHDA, CDR2 SQIVND (reference sequence). The CDR3 loop is CASRNSGAEKLFF. The CDR3 DNA reads as TGTGCCAGTAGAAATTCCGGGGCTGAAAAACTGTTTTTT.

The rearrangement uses TRBV5-1 and TRBJ1-1; D possibly corresponds to TRBD1 (5 bases). With 2 bases removed from V and 0 bases from J, the gap between germline ends came to 14 bases. The germline V gene has CDR1 SGHRS and CDR2 YFSETQ. This CDR3 has 16 residues. The CDR3 sequence is CASSFAGTGMNTEAFF. CDR3 DNA: TGCGCCAGCAGCTTCGCCGGGACCGGTATGAACACTGAAGCTTTCTTT.

This chain joins TRBV27 and TRBJ2-7, with D unclear. Germline V gene sequence: CDR1 MNHEY, CDR2 SMNVEV (reference sequence). The length of the CDR3 is 13 residues. The germline V and J ends were trimmed by 8 bases and 3 bases, with 14 bases remaining between them. Here the CDR3 DNA reads TGTGCCAGCTCCTCAACGCTGGACTACGAGCAGTACTTC. It specifies CASSSTLDYEQYF.

The V and J genes are TRBV7-2 and TRBJ2-7, with a tentative D call TRBD2 (6 bases). Trimming stripped 5 bases from V and 3 bases from J, with 14 bases between. This CDR3 region has 14 residues. The germline gives CDR1 SGHTA, CDR2 FQGNSA. The CDR3 here is CASSLPPGVYEQYF. The CDR3 DNA reads as TGTGCCAGCAGCCTACCTCCGGGGGTCTACGAGCAGTACTTC. The full variable domain, completed using reference TRBV7-2 and TRBJ2-7, is GAGVSQSPSNKVTEKGKDVELRCDPISGHTALYWYRQSLGQGLEFLIYFQGNSAPDKSGLPSDRFSAERTGGSVSTLTIQRTQQEDSAVYLCASSLPPGVYEQYFGPGTRLTVT.

The table lists this clonotype with a few counts. The rearrangement joins TRBV5-1 to TRBJ2-5; D might be TRBD1 or TRBD2, each matching 5 bases. V was shortened by 0 bases and J by 1 base, with 13 bases between the two germline ends. This CDR3 has 16 residues. The germline V gene encodes CDR1 SGHRS and CDR2 YFSETQ. CDR3: CASSLAGTGGQETQYF. The CDR3 DNA follows: TGCGCCAGCAGCTTGGCAGGGACCGGAGGCCAAGAGACCCAGTACTTC.

Only a few counts were recorded for this clonotype. This rearrangement joins TRBV20-1 to TRBJ2-3; D call uncertain. The CDR3 covers 13 residues. CDR1 is DFQATT and CDR2 is SNEGSKA in the germline V gene (reference sequence). V was shortened by 5 bases and J by 1 base, with 10 bases between the two germline ends. CDR3 loop: CSAGVSGTDTQYF. CDR3 nucleotides: TGCAGTGCTGGAGTCTCAGGCACAGATACGCAGTATTTT.

This clonotype was recorded a few times. The chain carries TRBV7-9 and TRBJ2-1; 10 bases agree with TRBD1. CDR1 is SEHNR, CDR2 FQNEAQ, per germline (reference sequence). J lost 6 bases, V lost 4 bases, and 6 bases had no gene match. The length of the CDR3 is 15 residues. Written as DNA, the CDR3 is TGTGCCAGCAGCTCGGGACAGGGGATTACCAATGAGCAGTTCTTC. It translates to CASSSGQGITNEQFF.

The chain joins TRBV5-5 to TRBJ2-1; D ambiguous. V shed 4 bases and J shed 0 bases, with 11 bases lying between them. The germline V gene encodes CDR1 SGHKS and CDR2 YYEKEE (reference sequence). This CDR3 comprises 15 residues. CDR3 in DNA: TGTGCCAGCAGCCACGACCCAAGCTCCTACAATGAGCAGTTCTTC. As protein: CASSHDPSSYNEQFF.

The rearrangement links TRBV7-9 to TRBJ1-3; no firm D call. V shed 7 bases and J shed 4 bases, with 23 bases lying between them. CDR3 size: 17 residues. CDR1 and CDR2 from the germline V gene are SEHNR and FQNEAQ (reference sequence). The CDR3 here is CASTRTLRGAEGNTIYF. CDR3 in DNA: TGTGCCAGCACCAGGACCCTCAGAGGTGCGGAGGGAAACACCATATATTTT.

Concerning this clonotype itself: The conserved closing phenylalanine or tryptophan is absent in this CDR3, likely reflecting a read error. The chain couples TRBV7-9 to TRBJ2-1; possible D gene TRBD2, 6 bases. V was cut by 7 bases and J by 9 bases, with 25 bases left in between. CDR1 and CDR2 (germline): SEHNR, FQNEAQ (reference sequence). The CDR3 is 16 residues long. The CDR3 DNA reads as TGTGCCAGCAATCCGGTTGGGCGCGGGGCACGGGGTGAGCAGTTCGTC. Translation gives CASNPVGRGARGEQFV.

The rearrangement joins TRBV6-5 to TRBJ1-3; TRBD1 is a possible D gene (5 bases). V was trimmed by 2 bases and J by 0 bases, leaving 14 bases between them. This CDR3 has 17 amino acids. CDR1 and CDR2 (germline): MNHEY, SVGAGI. The CDR3 sequence: CASSYGDGYYSGNTIYF. In nucleotides, the CDR3 is TGTGCCAGCAGTTACGGGGACGGCTATTACTCTGGAAACACCATATATTTT.

There are a few counts of this clonotype. The chain links TRBV3-1 to TRBJ2-7; 8 bases align to TRBD2. V shed 3 bases and J 6 bases; nucleotides not matched to a gene: 7. Germline CDR1 and CDR2: LGHDT and YNNKEL (reference sequence). The CDR3 runs to 14 residues. CDR3 sequence reads: CASSQPGLGTEQYF. The DNA for the CDR3 is TGTGCCAGCAGCCAGCCGGGACTAGGGACCGAGCAGTACTTC.

V is TRBV24-1 and J is TRBJ2-2; D is unresolved. Between the trimmed V and J ends, which lost 1 base and 6 bases, there was a span of 8 bases. CDR3 length: 14 residues. The germline CDR1 and CDR2 sequences are KGHDR and SFDVKD. This chain's CDR3 is CATSDFSEAGELFF. CDR3 DNA: TGTGCCACCAGTGATTTTTCTGAGGCCGGGGAGCTGTTTTTT.

For the CDR3, the DNA is TGTGCCAGCAGGGAGGTTGTCAATGAGCAGTTCTTC. This translates into CASREVVNEQFF. V gene TRBV6-6 combines with J gene TRBJ2-1; possible D gene TRBD2, 5 bases. V was clipped by 6 bases and J by 6 bases, with 9 bases between them. The CDR3 sequence is 12 residues long. Germline values: CDR1 MNHNY, CDR2 SVGAGI (reference sequence).

Only one count was recorded for this clonotype. The chain carries TRBV7-2 and TRBJ2-5, with no clear D. The germline V gene has CDR1 SGHTA and CDR2 FQGNSA. CDR3 length equals 14 residues. V was clipped by 1 base and J by 11 bases, with 17 bases between them. The CDR3 coding sequence is TGTGCCAGCAGCTTAGAGGCTAGTAGGAATGAGCAGTACTTC. Translated, it gives CASSLEASRNEQYF.

The table lists this clonotype with a few counts. The chain has TRBV24-1 and TRBJ2-7, with 9 nucleotides matching TRBD1. CDR3 size: 14 residues. V shed 4 bases and J 5 bases; nucleotides not matched to a gene: 5. Germline V CDR1 and CDR2: KGHDR, SFDVKD. Here the CDR3 DNA reads TGTGCCACCAGTGACACGGGACAGGGACACGAGCAGTACTTC. Encoded protein: CATSDTGQGHEQYF.

The chain recombines TRBV20-1 with TRBJ1-2, with a weak D call TRBD1 (5 bases). The CDR3 loop spans 16 amino acids. Trimming removed 0 bases at V and 4 bases at J, with 18 bases between. Germline CDR1 reads DFQATT; CDR2 reads SNEGSKA (reference sequence). The CDR3 is CSAREWDGLDFYGYTF. CDR3 sequence (DNA): TGCAGTGCTAGAGAGTGGGACGGTCTGGACTTCTATGGCTACACCTTC.

V usage is TRBV27 and J usage is TRBJ1-2; 8 nucleotides agree with TRBD1. Germline lookup yields CDR1 MNHEY and CDR2 SMNVEV (reference sequence). The junction had 3 bases not matched to a gene; V was cut back by 8 bases and J by 4 bases. The CDR3 is 12 residues long. The CDR3 loop is CASETGVYGYTF. In nucleotides, the CDR3 is TGTGCCAGCGAGACAGGGGTCTATGGCTACACCTTC.